This T cell receptor beta chain was sequenced for a study of T cell responses to AZD1222 COVID-19 vaccine. Study observations and caveats: The sample set comprised mostly white British donors with more females, and clonal diversity was possibly underestimated.

Assay: immunoSEQ multiplex PCR; the TCRdb copy retains only in-frame clones and omits some. The sample carries about 130,000 clones, 75% to 90% recorded once. V gave up 5 bases and J gave up 1 base, with 12 bases separating them. Germline CDR1 is WNHNN and CDR2 is SYGVQD (reference sequence). CDR3 length equals 15 residues. For this clone: The antigen is undetermined.

Sample: peripheral blood, taken 28 days after the second AZD1222 dose. The chain uses TRBV10-1 and TRBJ1-5; D perhaps matches TRBD1 (5 bases). The sequence was obtained from an adult who received the AZD1222 COVID-19 vaccine. CDR3 sequence (DNA): TGCGCCAGCAGTCCCACCAACAGGAGCAATCAGCCCCAGCATTTT. Translating it yields CASSPTNRSNQPQHF.